This T cell receptor (beta chain) was profiled in a study of Ad26.COV2.S vaccination and SARS-CoV-2 variants. Treatment reported: around 19 received Ad26.COV2.S at low or high dose, single or two shots; about 5 received placebo; per-sample allocation not given. Sample collection was performed on day 63 after the first vaccine or placebo injection. TCRdb's copy holds only in-frame clones and misses some; the assay was immunoSEQ multiplex PCR. The table lists approximately 350,000 clones, about four fifths of them singletons, with roughly 7.4% in the top ten. Germline V gene lookup returns CDR1 LGHDT and CDR2 YNNKEL (reference sequence). This CDR3 is built from 14 residues. V lost 5 bases to trimming and J lost 8 bases, with 18 bases between them.

This specimen was peripheral blood, taken in a trial of Ad26.COV2.S vaccine versus placebo. This TCR was recovered from a person between 18 and 60 years old who received the Ad26.COV2.S COVID-19 vaccine or a placebo. The genes are TRBV3-1 (or the pseudogene TRBV3-2) and TRBJ1-2; D ambiguous. CDR3 coding DNA: TGTGCCAGCAGCTTCGGACGGCGCCATGCGGGCTACACCTTC. Encoded protein: CASSFGRRHAGYTF.